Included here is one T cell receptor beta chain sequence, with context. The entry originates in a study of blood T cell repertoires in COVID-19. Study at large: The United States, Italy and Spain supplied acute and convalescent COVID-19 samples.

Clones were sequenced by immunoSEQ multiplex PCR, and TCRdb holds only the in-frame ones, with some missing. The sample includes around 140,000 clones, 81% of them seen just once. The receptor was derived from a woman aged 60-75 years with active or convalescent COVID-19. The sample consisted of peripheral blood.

For the CDR3, the DNA is TGTGCCAGCAGGGGGGGAAGGGCAAACTATTATAATTCACCCCTCCACTTT. This translates into CASRGGRANYYNSPLHF. The rearrangement uses TRBV28 and TRBJ1-6, with D perhaps matching TRBD1 (5 bases). V was cut by 6 bases and J by 4 bases, with 19 bases left in between. Germline V gives CDR1 MDHEN, CDR2 SYDVKM. The CDR3 is 17 amino acids.